This TCR beta chain is drawn from a study of T cells in Graves' hyperthyroidism and ophthalmopathy. Study-wide findings and caveats: Ophthalmopathy stood apart from stable hyperthyroidism in a 13 V-J model. Ophthalmopathy was identified by the model a median about six months ahead of onset.

Patients were excluded for uncontrolled infection, other autoimmune disease, pregnancy or lactation. Points on this clonotype: What it binds is unknown.

V trimming: 5 bases; J trimming: 5 bases; junction bases outside the gene matches: 8. Germline V gives CDR1 SGHVT, CDR2 SQSDAQ. This CDR3 has 15 residues. Amplified TCR beta CDR3 regions derived from RNA transcripts. The TCR CDR3 was amplified in a first-round RT-PCR using the HTBI primer set. TCRdb re-called the multiplex PCR reads with MiXCR, one entry per CDR3 protein. The table shows some 350,000 distinct CDR3 sequences, with approximately 15% occurring only once. The receptor was isolated from a woman in her late teens or twenties with Graves' hyperthyroidism that later progressed to Graves' ophthalmopathy. Sequenced material: blood. The V gene is TRBV7-4, the J gene TRBJ2-2, with 7 bases lining up with TRBD1. The CDR3 is CASSELQQGTGELFF. As DNA, the CDR3 is TGTGCCAGCAGCGAACTTCAACAGGGGACCGGGGAGCTGTTTTTT.